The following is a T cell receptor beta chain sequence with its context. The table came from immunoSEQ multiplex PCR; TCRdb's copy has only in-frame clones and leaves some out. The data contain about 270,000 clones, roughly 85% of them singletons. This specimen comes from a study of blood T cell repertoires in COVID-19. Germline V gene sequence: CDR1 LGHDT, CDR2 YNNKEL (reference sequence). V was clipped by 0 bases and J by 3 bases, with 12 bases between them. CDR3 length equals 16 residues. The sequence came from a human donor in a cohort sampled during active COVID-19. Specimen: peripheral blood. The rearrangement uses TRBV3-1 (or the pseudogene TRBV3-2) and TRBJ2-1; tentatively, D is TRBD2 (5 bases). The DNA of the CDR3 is TGTGCCAGCAGCCAAGATTGGCTGGGAGTCTACAATGAGCAGTTCTTC. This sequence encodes CASSQDWLGVYNEQFF.